The T cell receptor beta chain under discussion was sequenced for a study of OX40 agonist ivuxolimab in advanced cancers. Across the whole study: Of the participants, about 40% had some prior anti-PD-1, anti-PD-L1 or anti-CTLA-4 therapy, which was allowed.

Details on this clone: The germline gene is not matched at one end of the junction; a read error may be the cause.

This CDR3 has 13 residues. Germline V gene lookup returns CDR1 LNHNV and CDR2 YYDKDF (reference sequence). TCRdb keeps only in-frame clones here, not all; method: immunoSEQ multiplex PCR. The sample lists about 66,000 clones; roughly nine tenths were seen once. Material: CD4+ or CD8+ T cells sorted from blood, obtained in a trial of the OX40 agonist ivuxolimab. The chain recombines TRBV15 with TRBJ2-1, with D hard to call. This TCR was recovered from an adult with an advanced solid tumor such as melanoma, head and neck, liver or kidney cancer. CDR3 sequence reads: CATSRPENNEQFF. CDR3 bases: TGTGCCACCAGCCGCCCCGAAAACAACGAGCAGTTCTTC.